The T cell receptor (beta chain) under discussion was sequenced for a study of CD8 T cells in ankylosing spondylitis (dated by TCRdb to the late 2010s). The study in broad terms: T cell receptor beta repertoires were profiled in healthy donors and ankylosing spondylitis patients so that disease-linked TCR variants could be found. In total, the full study cohort was made up of nearly 110 healthy donors and 25 ankylosing spondylitis patients. Samples of peripheral blood were taken, and for ankylosing spondylitis patients, synovial fluid was collected as well.

General conclusions and limits of the study: The disease-linked clones had a CD8+ phenotype and were found at relatively low frequencies in peripheral blood. A TCR beta motif of roughly 8 highly homologous amino acid variants appeared characteristic of blood from ankylosing spondylitis patients. According to the report, matched synovial fluid samples from ankylosing spondylitis patients were significantly enriched for the disease-linked clones. Some motif variants had previously been reported in the synovial fluid and blood of reactive arthritis patients, which suggests shared mechanisms of disease initiation.

Sequencing was carried out with an Illumina HiSeq 2500. Quantitative 5'-RACE with molecular barcodes was the method used to prepare the TCR beta libraries. As for how the authors treated the data: Disease-linked TCR variants were identified with a new computational method built on a probabilistic model of VDJ rearrangement. The public reads were reprocessed in TCRdb via fastp at Q25 and MiXCR, keeping in-frame beta chains. CDR3 protein sequences are deduplicated, and each keeps its most common genes and DNA. These V and J calls originate from TCRdb's pipeline instead of the authors' own analysis. This sample lists a few hundred thousand distinct CDR3 sequences; about 24% were detected once. 0.61% of the sample is in the top ten clones. V is trimmed back by 6 bases and J by 0 bases, and the junction contains 4 bases that no gene match accounts for. Taken from the germline V gene (reference sequence), the CDR1 and CDR2 loops are DFQATT and SNEGSKA. There are 14 amino acids in the CDR3, from cysteine to phenylalanine inclusive. Of all the DNA, just the CDR3 is kept, 42 bases in frame from base 1.

On this clonotype: Its cognate antigen has yet to be identified. Base qualities are not at hand, and no much larger clone is one base apart.

The sequence was obtained from a male donor with ankylosing spondylitis or in good health (not recorded which). Source material: blood, either unsorted or a sorted T cell fraction (not recorded which). The chain uses TRBV20-1 and TRBJ2-2; TRBD1 agrees with 7 junctional bases. The nucleotides are TGCAGTGCGAGGGACAGTCCGAACACCGGGGAGCTGTTTTTT. The encoded protein is CSARDSPNTGELFF.